This record looks at one TCR beta chain sequence and its context. This clonotype was detected many times. What this receptor recognizes is not known. Base qualities are not at hand, and no much larger clone is one base apart. The data derive from a study of T cells after yellow fever vaccination (dated by TCRdb to between 2017 and 2020). About the study as a whole: The SMART-Seq v4 Ultra Low Input RNA kit was used to prepare libraries from fractions with low cell numbers. Two healthy male donors made up the cohort, one aged 18 to 30 years and the other aged 30 to 40 years. Bulk TCR alpha and beta repertoires were sequenced longitudinally to track T-cell clones before and after primary and booster YFV17D yellow fever vaccination. Blood was drawn at multiple timepoints before and after primary and secondary immunization, with bulk PBMC replicates and cell subsets isolated. Summary of the overall study and its limitations: Computational filtering was required because FACS-sorted repertoires could contain abundant contaminating clonotypes from the bulk population. The secondary T-cell response was found to be weaker but faster than the primary response, with a peak reached on day 5 rather than on day 15. Because only a couple of donors were included in the study, the extent to which the findings can be generalized is limited. A small fraction of clonotypes appeared in both the CD4 and CD8 compartments, likely as a result of convergent recombination. Most clones expanded after primary vaccination were re-detected after the booster (around 96% of CD4 and 88% of CD8), suggesting broad memory maintenance.

Synthesis of TCR cDNA relied on 5'RACE template switching, a step that introduced a universal primer site along with unique molecular identifiers. Priming for cDNA synthesis came from both the TCR alpha and TCR beta constant segments. Library amplification involved two PCR steps, and the second step added sample barcodes and sequencing adapters. Sequencing of libraries was performed on Illumina HiSeq 2500 (2x100 bp) or NovaSeq (2x150 bp). The authors' pipeline ran thus. Demultiplexing of reads and collapsing into UMI consensus sequences were performed with MIGEC, and V(D)J alignment was carried out with MiXCR. Using edgeR on replicate PBMC samples, clonotypes were called vaccine-responding if FDR was below 0.01 and the log2 fold change was above 5 up to day 15. Each bulk clonotype was labeled CD4 or CD8 based on which sequenced repertoire, CD4 or CD8, contained the clonotype at higher abundance. The public reads were reanalyzed by TCRdb: fastp trimming at Q25, MiXCR alignment, in-frame beta chains only. Entries are consolidated by CDR3 protein sequence, retaining the most common genes and DNA. TCRdb's processing, not the authors' own work, is the source of the V and J calls. The sample records 550,000 or so distinct CDR3 sequences, 15% to 20% of which are singletons. Around an eighth of the sample lies in the top ten.

What this sample's treatment or condition label stands for: live attenuated yellow fever vaccine strain. At each blood-draw timepoint, two biological replicates of bulk PBMCs were collected. A standard Ficoll-Paque protocol was used to isolate PBMCs from peripheral blood. TriZol was used to extract RNA from bulk PBMCs, CD4 and CD8 fractions, and dextramer-positive and dextramer-negative fractions. The CDR3 holds 15 amino acids from the cysteine to the phenylalanine. Kept here is only the CDR3 DNA, which spans 45 bases and is read in frame from base 1. Relative to germline, V is missing 5 bases and J is missing 8 bases, with 10 bases of the junction outside any gene match. CDR1 and CDR2 were assigned from the germline V gene as MDHEN and SYDVKM.

This TCR derives from a man under 40 who received the YFV17D yellow fever vaccine. The chain joins TRBV28 to TRBJ2-1; 9 junctional bases match TRBD2. The sample in question was PBMCs, obtained 15 days after the yellow fever booster vaccination. This receptor has the CDR3 CASSVPGLAGDEQFF. The DNA reads as follows: TGTGCCAGCAGTGTACCGGGACTAGCCGGCGATGAGCAGTTCTTC.